This T cell receptor (beta chain) comes out of a study of T cell changes during pregnancy in multiple sclerosis (dated by TCRdb to between 2018 and 2020). Study-wide context: The study examined how the T cell repertoire changed over the course of pregnancy in women with multiple sclerosis.

In the germline V gene, CDR1 corresponds to SGHRS and CDR2 to YFSETQ. Here V drops 4 bases and J drops 3 bases, and the junction holds 6 bases not matched to any gene. The CDR3 numbers 14 residues from cysteine through phenylalanine. Left in the record is the CDR3 DNA by itself, 42 bases read in frame from the first base. The method behind the library was the immunoSEQ multiplex PCR assay. TCRdb provides this immuneACCESS table in a form limited to in-frame rearrangements. Some clones are lacking; in checked studies, under half of them reflect an unresolved V gene, and why the rest are absent is not known. The sample table contains 50,000 to 70,000 clones; only one count was recorded for 75% to 95% of them. In total, the top ten clones hold approximately 1.5% of the sample. To note about this clone: The clone's antigen remains unknown. No quality values exist for individual bases; no much larger clone is one base distant.

The sequencing used peripheral blood, collected after pregnancy. The receptor's source is a female donor in good health, enrolled as a control in a pregnancy study. The chain is assembled from TRBV5-1 and TRBJ2-5; TRBD2 matches 7 bases in the middle. Here is the DNA: TGCGCCAGCAGCGGCGGGGGTCACGAAGAGACCCAGTACTTC. It translates as CASSGGGHEETQYF.